This TCR beta chain was retrieved from a study of CD8+ T cells in alopecia areata. Study at large: Treated patients were given oral tofacitinib, which was dosed at 5 to 10 mg twice daily.

cDNA serving as the sequencing template came from extracted, reverse transcribed RNA. Some clones are missing from TCRdb's copy, which holds only in-frame ones; the method was immunoSEQ multiplex PCR. The profile shows 170,000 or so clones, 40% to 65% of them singletons. As to this clone: The antigen is not known.

The CDR3 covers 15 residues. CDR1 and CDR2 (germline): LGHNA, YSLEER. Trimming left V 1 base short and J 5 bases short, with 14 bases between. General study results and limits: An increase in clonality over normal scalp was evident in lesional scalp, especially alopecia totalis/universalis.

Treatment given: oral pan-JAK inhibitor, 5-10 mg twice daily. This sample comprised CD8+ T cells sorted from blood, obtained at week 24, from a patient treated with tofacitinib. V usage is TRBV4-3 and J usage is TRBJ1-1; D call uncertain. This receptor was identified in a human donor with alopecia areata. CDR3 nucleotides: TGCGCCAGCAGCCAAGGCCTCACGACGGGTACTGAAGCTTTCTTT. It encodes CASSQGLTTGTEAFF.